The 6 T cell receptor beta chains below all came from one sample that was sequenced in a study of blood T cell repertoires in COVID-19. The table came from immunoSEQ multiplex PCR; TCRdb's copy has only in-frame clones and leaves some out. The table has more than 200,000 clones, 75% to 90% seen once. The sample consisted of peripheral blood. The receptors here all came from a man younger than 40 with active or convalescent COVID-19.

The chain recombines TRBV7-9 with TRBJ2-7; no clear D. Germline CDR1 and CDR2: SEHNR and FQNEAQ (reference sequence). The CDR3 sequence is 12 residues long. Trimming stripped 5 bases from V and 7 bases from J, with 12 bases between. DNA for the CDR3: TGTGCCAGCAGCGCCCACGGCAGGGAGCAGTACTTC. This translates into CASSAHGREQYF.

The J gene is TRBJ2-5, the V gene TRBV4-1; 8 nucleotides agree with TRBD1. This CDR3 is 13 amino acids long. Looked up from germline, CDR1 is MGHRA and CDR2 is YSYEKL. V shed 3 bases, J shed 3 bases, and the junction held 0 bases outside the gene matches. The CDR3, as DNA: TGCGCCAGCAGCCAGGACAGGGAAGAGACCCAGTACTTC. Its protein product is CASSQDREETQYF.

The J gene is TRBJ2-7, the V gene TRBV5-8; 8 nucleotides agree with TRBD2. The CDR3 has 14 amino acids. Germline V lookup: CDR1 SGHTS, CDR2 YDEGEE. With V trimmed by 2 bases and J by 2 bases, 3 bases remained unmatched. CDR3 sequence (DNA): TGTGCCAGCAGCTTACGGGGGGGTGCCTACGAGCAGTACTTC. Protein: CASSLRGGAYEQYF.

The chain employs TRBV5-6 and TRBJ2-7, with D maybe TRBD2 (5 bases). V lost 1 base and J 0 bases, leaving 11 bases between the germline ends. In germline, CDR1 is SGHDT, CDR2 YYEEEE. The CDR3 loop spans 15 amino acids. The CDR3 loop reads CASSLRGLSSYEQYF. Written as DNA, the CDR3 is TGTGCCAGCAGCTTGAGAGGGCTTAGCTCCTACGAGCAGTACTTC.

The table lists this clone with a few counts. A junction end diverges from the germline sequence, so it may reflect a read error. The chain is built from TRBV5-1 and TRBJ1-2; D not certain. The length of the CDR3 is 11 residues. Per germline, CDR1 SGHRS and CDR2 YFSETQ. CDR3 protein: CASSSGLDLFF. As DNA, the CDR3 is TGCGCCAGCAGCTCAGGACTGGACCTATTTTTC. The complete variable domain, with remaining parts taken from reference TRBV5-1 and TRBJ1-2, reads KAGVTQTPRYLIKTRGQQVTLSCSPISGHRSVSWYQQTPGQGLQFLFEYFSETQRNKGNFPGRFSGRQFSNSRSEMNVSTLELGDSALYLCASSSGLDLFFGSGTRLTVV.

V and J are TRBV19 and TRBJ2-7; a possible D gene is TRBD2 (5 bases). CDR1 and CDR2 (germline): LNHDA, SQIVND (reference sequence). The CDR3 covers 14 residues. The ends were cut back, 0 bases at V and 6 bases at J, with 12 bases in the middle. CDR3 bases: TGTGCCAGTAGTATAGATGATGGAGGTACCGAGCAGTACTTC. It codes for CASSIDDGGTEQYF.